This T cell receptor (beta chain) was profiled in a study of Ad26.COV2.S vaccination and SARS-CoV-2 variants. As to treatment: 19 received Ad26.COV2.S at low or high dose, single or two shots; roughly five received placebo; per-sample allocation not given. Samples came from day 63 after the first vaccine or placebo injection. CDR1 SGDLS and CDR2 YYNGEE come from the germline V gene. This CDR3 region has 16 residues. V lost 0 bases and J lost 2; bases outside the gene matches: 2. The protocol was immunoSEQ multiplex PCR, while the TCRdb copy is restricted to in-frame clones and leaves out a portion. The data contain some 460,000 clones, roughly nine tenths of them singletons.

This chain uses TRBV9 with TRBJ2-3, with 11 bases identical to TRBD2. This material consisted of peripheral blood, taken in a trial of Ad26.COV2.S vaccine versus placebo. This clonotype originated in a person between 18 and 59 years old who received the Ad26.COV2.S COVID-19 vaccine or a placebo. CDR3 region: CASSVGLAGTTDTQYF. The CDR3 DNA reads TGTGCCAGCAGCGTAGGACTAGCGGGGACCACAGATACGCAGTATTTT.